This T cell receptor (beta chain) was recovered during a study of CD8 T cells in ankylosing spondylitis. The study's findings and limits: There was reportedly significant enrichment of clones that were disease-linked in matched ankylosing spondylitis synovial fluid. What seemed typical of ankylosing spondylitis blood was a TCR beta motif built from fewer than ten highly homologous variants.

The TCR beta libraries were generated through quantitative 5'-RACE incorporating molecular barcodes. TCRdb re-called the 5' RACE reads with MiXCR, one entry per CDR3 protein. The table shows under 300,000 distinct CDR3 sequences, with 8% to 9.5% occurring only once. This clonotype was detected ten times or more. Its antigen is undetermined. The CDR3 has 13 amino acids. V lost 6 bases and J 3 bases, leaving 9 bases between the germline ends. Germline CDR1 reads MNHNY; CDR2 reads SVGAGI (reference sequence). The sequence came from a male donor with ankylosing spondylitis or in good health (not recorded which). The chain uses TRBV6-6 and TRBJ1-5; possible D gene TRBD1, 5 bases. Input material: blood, either unsorted or a sorted T cell fraction (not recorded which). CDR3 in amino acids: CASRQQDNQPQHF. The CDR3 DNA is TGTGCCAGCAGGCAACAGGACAATCAGCCCCAGCATTTT.